This T cell receptor (beta chain) came from a study of beta chain features in type 1 diabetes. Study-wide results and limits: At VDJ recombination sites, type 1 diabetes patients had fewer insertions and more deleted nucleotides. In all four CD4+ subsets, TCRB CDR3 length was significantly, moderately reduced in type 1 diabetes.

The study reverse transcribed the entire isolated RNA, so it sequenced expressed TCRB transcripts. TCRdb keeps only in-frame clones here, not all; method: immunoSEQ multiplex PCR. The profile shows 250,000 to 350,000 clones, roughly an eighth of them singletons. Sampling consisted of one heparinised blood draw per donor, averaging around 120 mL. A word on this clone: Its antigen is undetermined.

Source material: naive CD4+ T cells from blood. The source is a man between 25 and 39 years old with type 1 diabetes.

The CDR3 loop reads CASSRRLYHEQYF. In DNA, the CDR3 is TGCGCCAGCAGCCGCCGACTATACCACGAGCAGTACTTC. The rearrangement joins TRBV4-3 to TRBJ2-7, with a weak D call TRBD2 (5 bases). The length of the CDR3 is 13 residues. Trimming shortened V by 4 bases and J by 5 bases, and 12 bases separated the two germline ends. The germline gives CDR1 LGHNA, CDR2 YSLEER.